The 27 T cell receptor beta chains given below trace back to one sample, sequenced in a study of hypomethylating agent response in myelodysplastic syndrome. Clones were sequenced by immunoSEQ multiplex PCR, and TCRdb holds only the in-frame ones, with some missing. The repertoire holds some 5,000 clones, with 83% as singletons. Sequencing used bone marrow, obtained before or after starting hypomethylating agent treatment for myelodysplastic syndrome (not recorded which). The receptors derive from a human donor with myelodysplastic syndrome.

The rearrangement uses TRBV4-3 and TRBJ1-1; 8 bases line up with TRBD1. This CDR3 region has 19 residues. The germline gives CDR1 LGHNA, CDR2 YSLEER. Trimming cost V 0 bases and J 1 base; bases outside gene matches: 13. CDR3 bases: TGCGCCAGCAGCCAAGATCCCCCCGGGACAGGTTTAGGGAACACTGAAGCTTTCTTT. It translates to CASSQDPPGTGLGNTEAFF.

The J gene is TRBJ2-5, the V gene TRBV27, with 7 bases fitting TRBD2. Germline V gene lookup returns CDR1 MNHEY and CDR2 SMNVEV (reference sequence). The CDR3 is made up of 19 amino acids. The V segment lost 4 bases and the J segment 2 bases; nucleotides outside the gene matches: 19. The CDR3 reads CASSSLARSGREHQETQYF. The CDR3 DNA sequence: TGTGCCAGCAGTTCCCTTGCCCGGTCGGGGCGGGAGCATCAAGAGACCCAGTACTTC.

The chain has TRBV7-2 and TRBJ2-1; 10 nucleotides match TRBD1. J gave up 7 bases and V 5 bases, and 8 bases lay outside the gene matches. Germline V gene data show CDR1 as SGHTA and CDR2 as FQGNSA. This CDR3 spans 15 amino acids. In DNA, the CDR3 is TGTGCCAGCAGCGCCCGGGACAGGGGAGGGAATGAGCAGTTCTTC. Its protein is CASSARDRGGNEQFF. The whole variable domain, remainder taken from reference TRBV7-2 and TRBJ2-1, is GAGVSQSPSNKVTEKGKDVELRCDPISGHTALYWYRQSLGQGLEFLIYFQGNSAPDKSGLPSDRFSAERTGGSVSTLTIQRTQQEDSAVYLCASSARDRGGNEQFFGPGTRLTVL.

This clone was observed a single time. The V and J genes are TRBV9 and TRBJ2-1; 8 bases are a match to TRBD1. The ends lost 6 bases at V and 0 bases at J; junction bases unmatched: 2. The CDR3 totals 14 residues. Germline values: CDR1 SGDLS, CDR2 YYNGEE. CDR3 nucleotide sequence: TGTGCCAGCAACACAGGGGGCTCCTACAATGAGCAGTTCTTC. As protein: CASNTGGSYNEQFF.

This clone was seen a few times. The chain is built from TRBV25-1 and TRBJ2-7; 12 bases map to TRBD1. The CDR3 contains 14 residues. V was clipped by 6 bases and J by 4 bases; unmatched bases: 4. Germline CDR1 and CDR2: MGHDK and SYGVNS. Here the CDR3 reads CASRGTGGAYEQYF. As DNA, the CDR3 is TGTGCCAGCAGAGGGACAGGGGGCGCTTACGAGCAGTACTTC.

The J gene is TRBJ1-3, the V gene TRBV7-9; 12 positions agree with TRBD1. V shed 5 bases, J shed 7 bases, and the junction held 9 bases outside the gene matches. The CDR3 totals 16 residues. Germline V lookup: CDR1 SEHNR, CDR2 FQNEAQ (reference sequence). CDR3 coding DNA: TGTGCCAGCAGCCTGGGGACAGGGGGCAACGGGAACACCATATATTTT. It encodes CASSLGTGGNGNTIYF.

The chain is built from TRBV6-1 and TRBJ1-5; no definite D call. Trimming pared 5 bases from V and 5 bases from J, leaving 13 bases between. CDR3 size: 14 residues. The V gene's germline CDR1 is MNHNS and CDR2 SASEGT. CDR3 amino acids: CASSMLGRDQPQHF. CDR3 sequence (DNA): TGTGCCAGCAGTATGCTGGGTAGAGATCAGCCCCAGCATTTT.

The chain is built from TRBV19 and TRBJ2-3; D unresolved. Germline V gives CDR1 LNHDA, CDR2 SQIVND (reference sequence). This CDR3 has 12 residues. Trimming shortened V by 8 bases and J by 2 bases, and 8 bases separated the two germline ends. CDR3 DNA sequence: TGTGCCAGTTCTAGGGTCACAGATACGCAGTATTTT. It yields the protein CASSRVTDTQYF.

CDR3 coding DNA: TGTGCCAGCAGCGTAGTTGGGACAGGGGTCAATGAGCAGTTCTTC. Amino acid sequence: CASSVVGTGVNEQFF. The rearrangement links TRBV9 to TRBJ2-1; 10 bases agree with TRBD1. The V and J ends lost 0 bases and 6 bases, in that order; junction bases with no gene match: 3. The CDR3 has 15 amino acids. CDR1 SGDLS and CDR2 YYNGEE come from the germline V gene.

This chain joins TRBV18 and TRBJ2-3; 8 bases are shared with TRBD2. J lost 5 bases, V lost 6 bases, and 16 bases had no gene match. Germline-derived CDR1 and CDR2 are KGHSH and LQKENI. This CDR3 region has 17 residues. The CDR3 sequence is CASSLLAQRELLDTQYF. The CDR3 region has the DNA TGTGCCAGCTCCCTCCTAGCACAGCGGGAGCTGTTAGATACGCAGTATTTT. Looking up the rest from reference TRBV18 and TRBJ2-3 gives the full variable domain: NAGVMQNPRHLVRRRGQEARLRCSPMKGHSHVYWYRQLPEEGLKFMVYLQKENIIDESGMPKERFSAEFPKEGPSILRIQQVVRGDSAAYFCASSLLAQRELLDTQYFGPGTRLTVL.

By sample fraction, this clone is large. This chain uses TRBV18 with TRBJ1-2; D perhaps matches TRBD1 (5 bases). CDR3 length: 14 amino acids. The V and J ends lost 0 bases and 5 bases respectively, with 10 bases between them. Germline V gives CDR1 KGHSH, CDR2 LQKENI. The CDR3 spells CASSPPTESYGYTF. Written as DNA, the CDR3 is TGTGCCAGCTCACCACCGACAGAGAGTTATGGCTACACCTTC.

The V call is TRBV11-1, the J call TRBJ1-1, with 7 bases aligning to TRBD1. Trimming removed 7 bases from V and 5 bases from J; junction bases left unmatched: 10. This CDR3 spans 14 amino acids. Germline V gene sequence: CDR1 SGHAT, CDR2 FQDESV (reference sequence). The CDR3 bases are TGTGCCAGCACCCTCGGGGGCAGGGGGACTGAAGCTTTCTTT. The encoded protein is CASTLGGRGTEAFF.

The CDR3 loop is CASSPGPGLHYEQYF. CDR3 DNA sequence: TGTGCCAGCAGCCCCGGACCGGGACTTCACTACGAGCAGTACTTC. The chain has TRBV11-3 and TRBJ2-7, with D maybe TRBD2 (6 bases). The CDR3 is 15 residues long. Germline V gives CDR1 SGHNT, CDR2 YENEEA. The V and J ends lost 5 bases and 3 bases respectively, with 17 bases between them.

The chain joins TRBV6-5 to TRBJ2-1; D is tentatively TRBD1 or TRBD2 (5 bases each). V was pared by 1 base and J by 9 bases, with 10 bases between. Per germline, CDR1 MNHEY and CDR2 SVGAGI. The CDR3 totals 13 residues. The CDR3 spells CASSYFPRGEQFF. The CDR3 coding sequence is TGTGCCAGCAGTTACTTCCCGAGGGGTGAGCAGTTCTTC.

The chain recombines TRBV2 with TRBJ2-5, with 8 bases that match TRBD1. The J call could be wrong; TRBJ2-7 is a better fit for the DNA end. Germline V gives CDR1 SNHLY, CDR2 FYNNEI. The CDR3 sequence is 14 residues long. The CDR3 region has the DNA TGTGCCAGCACTAGCCGGGGACAGGCCTACGAGCAGTACTTC. The encoded protein is CASTSRGQAYEQYF.

The chain uses TRBV28 and TRBJ2-7, with TRBD1 as a possible D gene (7 bases). The CDR3 sequence is 14 residues long. Germline V gene lookup returns CDR1 MDHEN and CDR2 SYDVKM. V was clipped by 5 bases and J by 5 bases, with 16 bases between them. The CDR3 region has the DNA TGTGCCAGCAGTCTCACAGACAGGGAGGACGAGCAGTACTTC. Amino acids: CASSLTDREDEQYF. Using reference TRBV28 and TRBJ2-7 for the parts outside the CDR3, the full variable domain is DVKVTQSSRYLVKRTGEKVFLECVQDMDHENMFWYRQDPGLGLRLIYFSYDVKMKEKGDIPEGYSVSREKKERFSLILESASTNQTSMYLCASSLTDREDEQYFGPGTRLTVT.

This clone was detected only once. The chain couples TRBV6-1 to TRBJ1-1, with 8 bases matching TRBD1. J was trimmed by 11 bases and V by 3 bases; bases with no gene match: 8. CDR3 length: 13 amino acids. Germline CDR1 is MNHNS and CDR2 is SASEGT. CDR3 region: CASSDRGPIGAFF. The CDR3 bases are TGTGCCAGCAGTGACAGGGGGCCGATCGGGGCTTTCTTT.

DNA for the CDR3: TGCAGCGTTGCGAGCTTAGTCACAGATACGCAGTATTTT. Amino acid sequence: CSVASLVTDTQYF. The chain couples TRBV29-1 to TRBJ2-3; D call uncertain. Per the germline V gene, CDR1 is SQVTM and CDR2 is ANQGSEA. This CDR3 region has 13 residues. V lost 4 bases to trimming and J lost 2 bases, with 10 bases between them.

This chain links TRBV7-9 with TRBJ1-5; TRBD1 might be the D (5 bases). Germline CDR1 reads SEHNR; CDR2 reads FQNEAQ (reference sequence). CDR3 length: 19 amino acids. V was clipped by 5 bases and J by 3 bases, with 26 bases between them. CDR3 loop: CASSDSGGREGGVNQPQHF. Written as DNA, the CDR3 is TGTGCCAGCAGCGACTCCGGAGGCAGGGAAGGAGGCGTCAATCAGCCCCAGCATTTT.

The CDR3 DNA is TGTGCCAGCTCACCACTTGTGACAGGGAGCTCCTACAATGAGCAGTTCTTC. Amino acids: CASSPLVTGSSYNEQFF. V and J are TRBV18 and TRBJ2-1; 7 nucleotides match TRBD1. V trimming: 1 base; J trimming: 0 bases; junction bases outside the gene matches: 6. This CDR3 is built from 17 residues. Germline V lookup: CDR1 KGHSH, CDR2 LQKENI.

The chain recombines TRBV18 with TRBJ2-1; weak D call: TRBD2 (6 bases). V lost 6 bases, J lost 10 bases, and 10 bases lay in between. CDR1 KGHSH and CDR2 LQKENI come from the germline V gene. This CDR3 has 11 amino acids. CDR3 amino acids: CASSPGLEQFF. The CDR3 DNA reads TGTGCCAGCTCCCCTGGACTAGAGCAGTTCTTC.

The rearrangement links TRBV2 to TRBJ2-1, with TRBD2 matching over 14 bases. V was clipped by 10 bases and J by 6 bases; unmatched bases: 11. CDR1 is SNHLY, CDR2 FYNNEI, per germline. The CDR3 consists of 16 residues. Here the CDR3 DNA reads TGTGCCACCTATGGGACTAGCGGGAGTGGGACCAATGAGCAGTTCTTC. Its protein is CATYGTSGSGTNEQFF.

The chain links TRBV7-9 to TRBJ2-5, with D possibly being TRBD2 (6 bases). Germline loops: CDR1 SEHNR, CDR2 FQNEAQ (reference sequence). The CDR3 consists of 15 residues. Trimming left V 6 bases short and J 0 bases short, with 14 bases between. CDR3 protein: CASRAIGGNQETQYF. CDR3 nucleotides: TGTGCCAGCAGAGCCATTGGCGGGAACCAAGAGACCCAGTACTTC.

This sequence joins TRBV6-5 and TRBJ2-1; no reliable D call. Trimming removed 6 bases from V and 6 bases from J, with 6 bases in between. The CDR3 has 11 residues. Germline CDR1 MNHEY, CDR2 SVGAGI. In nucleotides, the CDR3 is TGTGCCAGCAGAATACTCAATGAGCAGTTCTTC. Amino acid sequence: CASRILNEQFF.

The chain has TRBV28 and TRBJ2-7; 7 positions match TRBD2. The CDR3 totals 14 residues. From germline, CDR1 is MDHEN and CDR2 SYDVKM. V trimming: 8 bases; J trimming: 4 bases; junction bases outside the gene matches: 11. CDR3 residues: CASLGGGRGYEQYF. The CDR3 region has the DNA TGTGCCAGCTTGGGTGGCGGGAGAGGTTACGAGCAGTACTTC.

This clone was seen once. The chain couples TRBV5-5 to TRBJ1-5; 8 nucleotides match TRBD1. The length of the CDR3 is 14 residues. Germline CDR1 reads SGHKS; CDR2 reads YYEKEE (reference sequence). V shed 3 bases and J 2 bases; nucleotides not matched to a gene: 1. The CDR3 DNA sequence: TGTGCCAGCAGCTCACAGGGGGGCAATCAGCCCCAGCATTTT. Translated: CASSSQGGNQPQHF. The full variable domain, in which reference TRBV5-5 and TRBJ1-5 provide the parts outside the CDR3, is DAGVTQSPTHLIKTRGQQVTLRCSPISGHKSVSWYQQVLGQGPQFIFQYYEKEERGRGNFPDRFSARQFPNYSSELNVNALLLGDSALYLCASSSQGGNQPQHFGDGTRLSIL.

The CDR3 nucleotides are TGTGCCAGCACCGAACTAGCGGGAGGGCCATACGAGCAGTACTTC. Its protein is CASTELAGGPYEQYF. This chain connects TRBV6-5 to TRBJ2-7, with 13 bases that match TRBD2. Germline CDR1 and CDR2: MNHEY and SVGAGI. The CDR3 has 15 residues. The trim removed 7 bases at V and 4 bases at J, leaving 7 bases unmatched.